Listed below are T cell receptor beta chains from one sample, sequenced in a study of beta chain features in type 1 diabetes. Sequencing was performed with immunoSEQ multiplex PCR; in TCRdb, only in-frame clones are kept and a portion is missing. The data hold under 200,000 clones, with about 8.1% observed a single time. Sample: central memory CD4+ T cells from blood. The source is a woman between 18 and 30 years old with type 1 diabetes. CDR3s include the opening cysteine and the closing phenylalanine or tryptophan.

cdr3_aa j_call v_call cdr3_length
CASSLAGELFF TRBJ2-2 TRBV2 11
CASTGTGQGEQYF TRBJ2-7 TRBV19 13
CASSLLSGNQPQHF TRBJ1-5 TRBV28 14
CASRVAGGSETQYF TRBJ2-5 TRBV2 14
CASSLQDRIRTGELFF TRBJ2-2 TRBV7-2 16
CASSYSGGDNSPLHF TRBJ1-6 TRBV6-5 15
CASGGQGWVGELFF TRBJ2-2 TRBV7-2 14
CASSQDPQTRRYGYTF TRBJ1-2 TRBV5-4 16
CASSWGLAGGPDTQYF TRBJ2-3 TRBV5-8 16
CASSSLRGTQYF TRBJ2-3 TRBV11-2 12
CASSPKRGRHNEQFF TRBJ2-1 TRBV7-6 15
CASSLATGTGVIQYF TRBJ2-4 TRBV11-3 15
CASSRRVAGDLEQFF TRBJ2-1 TRBV9 15
CASSLFATYQETQYF TRBJ2-5 TRBV28 15
CASSVGIAVTLGTQYF TRBJ2-3 TRBV9 16
CSGAVGGTDTQYF TRBJ2-3 TRBV29-1 13
CASSYSGAPYEQYF TRBJ2-7 TRBV6-5 14
CASRSPGTPMAGGQETQYF TRBJ2-5 TRBV7-2 19
CASSLRGTGGTGELFF TRBJ2-2 TRBV19 16
CASSKMTSGTGETQYF TRBJ2-5 TRBV2 16
CASSTDRADVTQHF TRBJ1-5 TRBV7-2 14
CASSPPGQGSGEQYF TRBJ2-7 TRBV18 15
CASSLRTGSLTDTQYF TRBJ2-3 TRBV5-1 16
CASSFGGRLETQYF TRBJ2-5 TRBV5-1 14
CASSVDGSLTEAFF TRBJ1-1 TRBV9 14
CASSPRAEGGQQFF TRBJ2-1 TRBV19 14
CASSLISVNNEQFF TRBJ2-1 TRBV5-6 14
CASSLTGEYNEQFF TRBJ2-1 TRBV5-1 14
CSVEDRVRGRDTQYF TRBJ2-3 TRBV29-1 15
CASREQGPDTQYF TRBJ2-3 TRBV5-1 13
CASDRGYSNQPQHF TRBJ1-5 TRBV28 14
CASSQGQGTYEQYF TRBJ2-7 TRBV4-2 14
CASSAQGSSTDTQYF TRBJ2-3 TRBV7-8 15
CASSRTGELFF TRBJ2-2 TRBV6-5 11
CASSLGMVRNTEAFF TRBJ1-1 TRBV7-2 15
CASSSQTANTEAFF TRBJ1-1 TRBV5-1 14
CASSLAAGDYGYTF TRBJ1-2 TRBV5-1 14
CASGGSGSYEQYF TRBJ2-7 TRBV14 13
CATQASPSYEQYF TRBJ2-7 TRBV28 13
CASSQDTTGRETQYF TRBJ2-5 TRBV4-3 15
CAWNQGGNPQHF TRBJ1-5 TRBV30 12
CASSSASGSDTQYF TRBJ2-3 TRBV5-1 14